This is a list of T cell receptor beta chains from one sample in a study of cytomegalovirus exposure and HLA in healthy donors. Clones were read by immunoSEQ multiplex PCR, and TCRdb kept only the in-frame ones, dropping some. The sample consists of about 190,000 clones, about 80% of them appearing once. Sequenced input: PBMCs. The receptors originated from a woman between 35 and 50 years old in good health and CMV-seronegative. Each CDR3 is given without its conserved first and last residue. Where a row states a size, it is once, few, many or the class of an expanded clone; other rows omit it.

cdr3_length clone_size v_call cdr3_aa
14 . TRBV15 ATSSGGGTTNEKLF
13 few TRBV27 ASSIGTGEDYGYT
15 . TRBV18 ASSPIPPTLSGNTIY
13 . TRBV7-9 ASSLLSGREDTQY
16 few TRBV19 ASSSRLAGGSSTDTQY
13 . TRBV7-7 ASSLGGMETGELF
13 . TRBV5-1 ASSQGDRAAGELF
13 few TRBV5-4 ASSLDLSSYNEQF
11 . TRBV7-2 ASSYGQNYGYT
11 . TRBV29-1 SVEDPSNTEAF
12 few TRBV6-5 ASSYDGQGSGYT
13 . TRBV6-5 ASSYSGRARNTIY
11 . TRBV6-5 ASRSTGIRGYT
14 . TRBV5-6 ASSLVQGAATDTQY
11 once TRBV19 ASSSQIYYEQY
12 . TRBV7-8 ASRVAGGSSEQF
15 . TRBV5-1 ASSFSSPGQGNTEAF
12 . TRBV2 ASSATSGYNEQF
11 . TRBV7-9 ASSSQMNTEAF
9 . TRBV9 VSSSTGTQY
15 . TRBV7-2 ASSFIPTGGGWGEQF
14 . TRBV15 ATSRDLPRDTDTQY
13 . TRBV27 ASSFLGGSREKLF
11 . TRBV5-1 ASSLAPPQEQF
13 . TRBV11-3 ASSLAGGGTDTQY
13 . TRBV6-1 ASRTKRQGSHEQY
14 once TRBV2 ASSRWDRGVSYEQY